Presented here are 8 T cell receptor beta chains from one specimen sequenced in a study of cytomegalovirus exposure and HLA in healthy donors. Libraries were prepared by immunoSEQ multiplex PCR; TCRdb keeps only in-frame clonotypes and omits some of them. This table has tens of thousands of clones, 90% to 95% appearing once. The sequenced sample consisted of PBMCs. All receptors come from a man younger than 30 in good health and CMV-seronegative.

The chain employs TRBV6-5 and TRBJ2-5; 8 bases match TRBD2. There are 16 residues in the CDR3. Germline CDR1 MNHEY, CDR2 SVGAGI. V shed 3 bases and J 1 base; nucleotides not matched to a gene: 7. CDR3: CASSYSVAGFQETQYF. CDR3 sequence (DNA): TGTGCCAGCAGTTATAGCGTAGCGGGGTTCCAAGAGACCCAGTACTTC.

The chain links TRBV5-6 to TRBJ2-3; 9 bases are shared with TRBD2. This CDR3 has 15 residues. V shed 3 bases, J shed 0 bases, and the junction held 2 bases outside the gene matches. The germline V gene has CDR1 SGHDT and CDR2 YYEEEE. The CDR3 reads CASSYGLASTDTQYF. DNA of the CDR3: TGTGCCAGCAGCTACGGACTAGCGAGCACAGATACGCAGTATTTT. Filled out from reference TRBV5-6 and TRBJ2-3, the complete variable domain reads DAGVTQSPTHLIKTRGQQVTLRCSPKSGHDTVSWYQQALGQGPQFIFQYYEEEERQRGNFPDRFSGHQFPNYSSELNVNALLLGDSALYLCASSYGLASTDTQYFGPGTRLTVL.

This clone was found once. This rearrangement joins TRBV2 to TRBJ2-3; 11 nucleotides line up with TRBD2. Germline CDR1 is SNHLY and CDR2 is FYNNEI. This CDR3 contains 15 residues. The trim removed 6 bases at V and 4 bases at J, leaving 6 bases unmatched. CDR3: CASRASGRNSDTQYF. The CDR3 coding sequence is TGTGCCAGCAGGGCTAGCGGGAGGAACTCAGATACGCAGTATTTT. The entire variable domain, with the rest obtained from reference TRBV2 and TRBJ2-3, is as follows: EPEVTQTPSHQVTQMGQEVILRCVPISNHLYFYWYRQILGQKVEFLVSFYNNEISEKSEIFDDQFSVERPDGSNFTLKIRSTKLEDSAMYFCASRASGRNSDTQYFGPGTRLTVL.

V and J are TRBV7-8 and TRBJ2-1; 8 positions match TRBD1. V lost 5 bases to trimming and J lost 7 bases; unmatched junction nucleotides: 4. This CDR3 comprises 13 residues. Germline V gene sequence: CDR1 SGHVS, CDR2 FQNEAQ. The CDR3 sequence is CASSDGQGNEQFF. CDR3 bases: TGTGCCAGCAGCGACGGACAGGGTAATGAGCAGTTCTTC.

This clone was seen only a few times. The V and J genes are TRBV6-1 and TRBJ2-3; D ambiguous. Looked up from germline, CDR1 is MNHNS and CDR2 is SASEGT. V was cut by 4 bases and J by 4 bases, with 12 bases left in between. The length of the CDR3 is 14 residues. CDR3 in DNA: TGTGCCAGCAGTGTCCCAGATCTCTCAGATACGCAGTATTTT. Translating it yields CASSVPDLSDTQYF.

V usage is TRBV7-3 and J usage is TRBJ2-7, with 7 bases identical to TRBD1. Trimming removed 0 bases from V and 6 bases from J; junction bases left unmatched: 5. The CDR3 sequence is 14 residues long. Germline CDR1 reads SGHTA; CDR2 reads FQGTGA. The chain's CDR3 is CASSLTWDSREQYF. The CDR3 DNA reads as TGTGCCAGCAGCTTAACGTGGGACAGTCGCGAGCAGTACTTC.

The genes are TRBV30 and TRBJ2-7, with 10 bases lining up with TRBD2. V trimming: 6 bases; J trimming: 6 bases; junction bases outside the gene matches: 14. Per the germline V gene, CDR1 is GTSNPN and CDR2 is SVGIG (reference sequence). The CDR3 covers 15 residues. The CDR3 region is CACELASGRLGEQYF. CDR3 sequence (DNA): TGTGCCTGTGAGCTTGCTAGCGGGAGACTCGGCGAGCAGTACTTC.

The chain is built from TRBV4-3 and TRBJ1-1, with TRBD1 matching over 9 bases. Trimming removed 0 bases from V and 6 bases from J; junction bases left unmatched: 8. The germline gives CDR1 LGHNA, CDR2 YSLEER. The CDR3 loop spans 16 amino acids. The CDR3 DNA sequence: TGCGCCAGCAGCCAAGAGGGGGGACAGGGAACATCTGAAGCTTTCTTT. The encoded protein is CASSQEGGQGTSEAFF.